Listed here is a single T cell receptor (beta chain). This sample is part of a study of blood T cell repertoires in COVID-19. The V end was cut by 5 bases, the J end by 4 bases, with 14 bases between. Germline V gives CDR1 MDHEN, CDR2 SYDVKM. This CDR3 has 14 amino acids. Per the authors' pipeline: Amplification of reference gene primers provided the estimated nucleated cell counts. Generated by immunoSEQ multiplex PCR, the TCRdb table keeps only in-frame clones and is missing some. That table gives V, J and clone size, and the DNA gave D and trimming. The profile covers approximately 200,000 clones, with around nine tenths appearing a single time and about 6.2% taken by the ten largest.

The sequence came from a man in his 60s who had recovered from COVID-19. The sample comprised peripheral blood. This chain uses TRBV28 with TRBJ1-1; D possibly corresponds to TRBD1 (6 bases). CDR3 sequence (DNA): TGTGCCAGCAGTCAACAGGGTCGGACCACTGAAGCTTTCTTT. Its protein product is CASSQQGRTTEAFF.